The 25 T cell receptor beta chains below were found in one sample sequenced in a study of neurological immune-mediated disorders. TCRdb re-called the 5' RACE reads through MiXCR, storing one row per CDR3 protein. The sample records some 60,000 distinct CDR3 sequences, 2.5% being singletons. The sample was PBMCs. Receptor source: a man aged 45-65 years with multiple sclerosis.

This clonotype was seen a few times. The chain is built from TRBV20-1 and TRBJ2-3; D unresolved. From germline, CDR1 is DFQATT and CDR2 SNEGSKA (reference sequence). V shed 2 bases and J shed 13 bases, with 10 bases lying between them. The CDR3 is 10 amino acids. The CDR3 sequence is CSARRDWEYF. CDR3 in DNA: TGCAGTGCTAGACGTGACTGGGAGTATTTT.

This clonotype was detected ten times or more. This chain joins TRBV7-9 and TRBJ2-5, with 9 bases aligning to TRBD2. The CDR3 has 15 residues. Germline V gene data show CDR1 as SEHNR and CDR2 as FQNEAQ (reference sequence). The V gene end was trimmed by 0 bases and the J gene end by 5 bases; junction bases not matched to a gene: 4. CDR3 DNA sequence: TGTGCCAGCAGCTTAGCTAGCGGGGGCCCGGAGACCCAGTACTTC. It encodes CASSLASGGPETQYF. Full variable domain (outside the CDR3, taken from reference TRBV7-9 and TRBJ2-5): DTGVSQNPRHKITKRGQNVTFRCDPISEHNRLYWYRQTLGQGPEFLTYFQNEAQLEKSRLLSDRFSAERPKGSFSTLEIQRTEQGDSAMYLCASSLASGGPETQYFGPGTRLLVL.

Turning to this clonotype: The CDR3 carries no conserved terminal phenylalanine or tryptophan, so it likely arises from a read error. The chain's CDR3 is CASSLNSGLQGGYTN. The CDR3 region has the DNA TGTGCCAGCAGCTTAAACAGTGGCTTGCAGGGTGGCTACACCAAC. The rearrangement links TRBV7-2 to TRBJ1-2; D possibly corresponds to TRBD1 (5 bases). The length of the CDR3 is 15 residues. V was trimmed by 2 bases and J by 7 bases, leaving 17 bases between them. Germline assignment: CDR1 SGHTA and CDR2 FQGNSA.

In this sample, this clonotype turned up many times. This chain uses TRBV20-1 with TRBJ1-5; TRBD1 is a possible D gene (6 bases). This CDR3 has 15 amino acids. Germline-derived CDR1 and CDR2 are DFQATT and SNEGSKA (reference sequence). V lost 5 bases, J lost 2 bases, and 16 bases lay in between. This chain's CDR3 is CSAPRPRGGNQPQHF. The CDR3 bases are TGCAGTGCTCCTCGTCCCAGGGGAGGCAATCAGCCCCAGCATTTT.

Worth noting for this clonotype: The conserved phenylalanine or tryptophan normally closing the CDR3 is absent here, so this likely arose from a read error. This chain connects TRBV6-2 or TRBV6-3 to TRBJ2-3, with a possible D match to TRBD1 (5 bases). Germline CDR1 MNHEY, CDR2 SVGEGT. V was pared by 5 bases and J by 4 bases, with 16 bases between. The CDR3 has 15 amino acids. The CDR3 reads CASSPRRQIADTQYN. The DNA for the CDR3 is TGTGCCAGCAGTCCACGAAGACAGATAGCAGATACGCAGTATAAT.

This clonotype was seen repeatedly, ten times or more. V is TRBV6-2 or TRBV6-3 and J is TRBJ1-1, with a weak D call TRBD1 (6 bases). Germline CDR1 is MNHEY and CDR2 is SVGEGT. Trimming took off 8 bases at V and 6 bases at J, with 13 bases between the two ends. CDR3 size: 12 residues. The CDR3 DNA is TGTGCCAGCGCCCAGGGGATCTCTGAAGCTTTCTTT. Its protein is CASAQGISEAFF.

This clonotype was detected ten times or more. The chain is built from TRBV5-1 and TRBJ2-1, with 9 bases that match TRBD1. The CDR3 has 13 amino acids. The germline CDR1 and CDR2 sequences are SGHRS and YFSETQ. Trimming cost V 5 bases and J 7 bases; bases outside gene matches: 4. The CDR3 nucleotides read TGCGCCAGCAGACCGGGACAGGGAAATGAGCAGTTCTTC. Amino acids: CASRPGQGNEQFF.

This clonotype was detected many times. The V gene is TRBV24-1, the J gene TRBJ2-2; D remains unclear. CDR1 and CDR2 from the germline V gene are KGHDR and SFDVKD. Deletions cut 6 bases from V and 3 bases from J, with 4 bases between. CDR3 length: 12 residues. The CDR3 DNA reads TGTGCCACCAGTACTGACACCGGGGAGCTGTTTTTT. Translation: CATSTDTGELFF.

There are many counts of this clonotype. V is TRBV6-5 and J is TRBJ2-2; maybe TRBD1 (5 bases). In germline, CDR1 is MNHEY, CDR2 SVGAGI. Trimming stripped 4 bases from V and 7 bases from J, with 13 bases between. The CDR3 has 14 residues. CDR3: CASSFFRDGGELFF. CDR3 DNA sequence: TGTGCCAGCAGTTTCTTCAGGGATGGCGGGGAGCTGTTTTTT.

Points on this clonotype: A much larger clone sits a single nucleotide away, making a read error possible. The chain joins TRBV18 to TRBJ2-5; no clear D. V was clipped by 4 bases and J by 1 base, with 10 bases between them. The length of the CDR3 is 14 residues. Germline V gives CDR1 KGHSH, CDR2 LQKENI. In DNA, the CDR3 is TGTGCCAGCTCACAACCGCCCCCCCAAGAGACCCAGTACTTC. This encodes CASSQPPPQETQYF.

The table lists this clonotype with many counts. This chain uses TRBV20-1 with TRBJ2-7; D possibly matches TRBD1 or TRBD2 (7 bases each). Germline assignment: CDR1 DFQATT and CDR2 SNEGSKA (reference sequence). V was pared by 1 base and J by 7 bases, with 17 bases between. The CDR3 contains 14 residues. CDR3 DNA sequence: TGCAGTGCTAGAGGGGCAGGGGGGGGAATGGAGCAGTACTTC. Translated, it gives CSARGAGGGMEQYF.

This clonotype was observed many times. The chain couples TRBV3-1 to TRBJ2-5, with D possibly TRBD1 on 5 matching bases. The germline V gene has CDR1 LGHDT and CDR2 YNNKEL (reference sequence). V was pared by 4 bases and J by 5 bases, with 14 bases between. The CDR3 covers 14 residues. The CDR3 protein is CASSLTQGWETQYF. In DNA, the CDR3 is TGTGCCAGCAGCCTAACCCAGGGCTGGGAGACCCAGTACTTC.

This clonotype was seen repeatedly, ten times or more. V gene TRBV2 combines with J gene TRBJ1-2; TRBD1 matches 11 bases. CDR1 SNHLY and CDR2 FYNNEI come from the germline V gene. There are 14 residues in the CDR3. J was trimmed by 7 bases and V by 9 bases; bases with no gene match: 10. DNA of the CDR3: TGTGCCAGGACGTTTGCTGGACAGGGGGCTGGCTACACCTTC. Protein: CARTFAGQGAGYTF. Filled out from reference TRBV2 and TRBJ1-2, the complete variable domain reads EPEVTQTPSHQVTQMGQEVILRCVPISNHLYFYWYRQILGQKVEFLVSFYNNEISEKSEIFDDQFSVERPDGSNFTLKIRSTKLEDSAMYFCARTFAGQGAGYTFGSGTRLTVV.

There are many counts of this clonotype. The chain is built from TRBV30 and TRBJ2-7, with D unclear. This CDR3 is built from 12 residues. The ends were cut back, 0 bases at V and 6 bases at J, with 9 bases in the middle. In germline, CDR1 is GTSNPN, CDR2 SVGIG (reference sequence). The CDR3 sequence: CAWSVQGAEQYF. The CDR3 bases are TGTGCCTGGAGTGTACAAGGTGCCGAGCAGTACTTC.

In its sample, this clonotype was seen a few times. The CDR3 ends on some other residue instead of the conserved phenylalanine or tryptophan, so this is likely a read error. This chain uses TRBV7-2 with TRBJ2-3; 10 bases line up with TRBD2. V lost 4 bases to trimming and J lost 4 bases; unmatched junction nucleotides: 5. The CDR3 consists of 15 residues. Per the germline V gene, CDR1 is SGHTA and CDR2 is FQGNSA. CDR3 residues: CASSYTGTSADTQYC. In DNA form, the CDR3 reads TGTGCCAGCAGCTATACCGGGACTAGCGCAGATACGCAGTATTGT.

In its sample, this clonotype was seen many times. CDR3 protein: CAIRSKATATGELFF. Written as DNA, the CDR3 is TGTGCCATCAGGTCTAAAGCGACAGCCACCGGGGAGCTGTTTTTT. The V and J genes are TRBV10-3 and TRBJ2-2; a weak D match, TRBD1 (5 bases). With 6 bases removed from V and 4 bases from J, the gap between germline ends came to 15 bases. Germline V gene data show CDR1 as ENHRY and CDR2 as SYGVKD. The CDR3 totals 15 residues.

In its sample, this clonotype was seen many times. This chain links TRBV7-8 with TRBJ2-3; TRBD2 agrees at 10 bases. Trimming at V came to 7 bases and at J to 6 bases, leaving 13 bases not matched to a gene. CDR1 is SGHVS, CDR2 FQNEAQ, per germline. The CDR3 spans 16 residues. CDR3 protein: CASTPYRAGGIDTQYF. The CDR3, as DNA: TGTGCCAGCACCCCATACAGAGCGGGGGGGATTGATACGCAGTATTTT.

There are many counts of this clonotype. The rearrangement uses TRBV20-1 and TRBJ2-1, with TRBD2 matching over 12 bases. From germline, CDR1 is DFQATT and CDR2 SNEGSKA (reference sequence). J lost 5 bases, V lost 2 bases, and 4 bases had no gene match. This CDR3 spans 15 amino acids. The CDR3 nucleotides are TGCAGTGCTAGAACCCTAGCGGGGGGGAACAATGAGCAGTTCTTC. It translates to CSARTLAGGNNEQFF.

This clonotype was seen ten or more times. The junction departs from germline at one end; a sequencing error may be responsible. V gene TRBV28 combines with J gene TRBJ2-7; TRBD2 agrees at 10 bases. Germline V gene lookup returns CDR1 MDHEN and CDR2 SYDVKM. The CDR3 covers 12 residues. DNA of the CDR3: TGTGCCAGCAGTTTCCCTAGCGGGGGCTACCACTTC. Its protein product is CASSFPSGGYHF.

This clonotype was detected many times. The rearrangement uses TRBV7-6 and TRBJ2-5, with 8 bases identical to TRBD2. This CDR3 has 14 amino acids. Trimming took 5 bases from V and 2 from J; bases not matched to a gene: 4. Germline lookup yields CDR1 SGHVS and CDR2 FNYEAQ. The CDR3 coding sequence is TGTGCCAGCAGCCCATCGGGGGGGCAAGAGACCCAGTACTTC. This translates into CASSPSGGQETQYF.

This clonotype appeared many times. This chain joins TRBV10-3 and TRBJ2-1; 7 bases match TRBD2. The CDR3 is 15 amino acids. Looked up from germline, CDR1 is ENHRY and CDR2 is SYGVKD. With V trimmed by 5 bases and J by 0 bases, 4 bases remained unmatched. The CDR3 coding sequence is TGTGCCATCAGTCTGGGAGGGAACTCCTACAATGAGCAGTTCTTC. This gives the protein CAISLGGNSYNEQFF.

Ten or more counts support this clonotype. The chain carries TRBV27 and TRBJ2-1; 10 bases are shared with TRBD2. Germline CDR1 is MNHEY and CDR2 is SMNVEV (reference sequence). The ends lost 5 bases at V and 8 bases at J; junction bases unmatched: 15. The CDR3 loop spans 17 amino acids. The CDR3 is CASSPGTSVTLGYEQFF. The CDR3 DNA is TGTGCCAGCAGTCCAGGGACTAGCGTTACTTTGGGGTATGAGCAGTTCTTC.

This clonotype was seen ten or more times. The gene calls are TRBV10-3 and TRBJ2-7, with TRBD1 matching over 12 bases. This CDR3 has 15 amino acids. Germline V CDR1 and CDR2: ENHRY, SYGVKD. With 4 bases clipped from V and 4 bases from J, the junction kept 5 bases outside the gene matches. The CDR3 DNA follows: TGTGCCATCAGTGGGGGGACAGGGGGCTTGTACGAGCAGTACTTC. It specifies CAISGGTGGLYEQYF.

This clonotype appeared many times. This rearrangement joins TRBV20-1 to TRBJ1-2; D uncertain. Trimming pared 6 bases from V and 4 bases from J, leaving 21 bases between. Germline-derived CDR1 and CDR2 are DFQATT and SNEGSKA (reference sequence). This CDR3 is 15 amino acids long. The chain's CDR3 is CSATLEGTGVYGYTF. DNA of the CDR3: TGCAGTGCAACCCTAGAAGGCACCGGTGTCTATGGCTACACCTTC.

At least ten counts were recorded for this clonotype. CDR3 amino acids: CASSYGLGGDTQYF. The CDR3 DNA reads TGTGCCAGCAGCTACGGACTAGGGGGGGATACGCAGTATTTT. The chain links TRBV5-5 to TRBJ2-3; D is perhaps TRBD2 (7 bases). V was trimmed by 3 bases and J by 6 bases, leaving 14 bases between them. Per the germline V gene, CDR1 is SGHKS and CDR2 is YYEKEE (reference sequence). The CDR3 totals 14 residues.